This TCR beta chain came from a study of CD8+CD57+ T cells in acquired aplastic anemia. Findings and caveats of the study: Both patients and controls carried the same twenty-nine CD8+ CDR3 sequences.

Patients sequenced had flow cytometry evidence of CD8+CD57+ cell expansion. Diagnosis of severe acquired aplastic anemia applied to all patients. By the time of blood sampling, patients had still received no therapy. According to the study, genomic DNA was the template for TCR beta VDJ and CDR3 profiling. TCRdb fed the reads into MiXCR, producing one record per CDR3 protein. The sample yields roughly 500,000 distinct CDR3 sequences, around 33% seen once. This clonotype was seen at least ten times. The antigen is not known. V shed 6 bases and J 2 bases; nucleotides not matched to a gene: 6. This CDR3 comprises 15 residues. Germline CDR1 and CDR2: SGHVS and FQNEAQ.

The receptor's source is a human donor with aplastic anemia. The sample consisted of sorted CD4+, CD8+, or CD8+CD57+ T cells (not recorded which) from PBMCs. This chain uses TRBV7-8 with TRBJ1-3; 8 bases align to TRBD1. CDR3 sequence (DNA): TGTGCCAGCAGTCTGGACAGGGTCCCTGGAAACACCATATATTTT. Translated: CASSLDRVPGNTIYF.